This TCR beta chain was captured in a study of shared clonotypes between healthy human individuals. As for the study in general: The donors, two women and three men, were aged 18 to 49. Points from the study as a whole: Rarefaction showed sorted-subset sequencing was incomplete despite large depth.

CDR3 length: 19 amino acids. Germline CDR1 SGHRS, CDR2 YFSETQ. Trimming cost V 0 bases and J 0 bases; bases outside gene matches: 11. In the case of this clone: Its specificity is not known.

Profiled with immunoSEQ multiplex PCR; TCRdb holds only in-frame clones, not every one. The sample has 2 million to 2.5 million clones, nearly 97% seen once. The TCR comes from a man younger than 30 in good health. This chain links TRBV5-1 with TRBJ1-4, with TRBD1 identical over 7 bases. Sequencing input: naive CD4+ T cells sorted from blood. The subset here: CD45RA+ positively selected. CDR3 coding DNA: TGCGCCAGCAGCTTGGCCGGGACAGCGAACTCTGCAACTAATGAAAAACTGTTTTTT. This codes for CASSLAGTANSATNEKLFF.